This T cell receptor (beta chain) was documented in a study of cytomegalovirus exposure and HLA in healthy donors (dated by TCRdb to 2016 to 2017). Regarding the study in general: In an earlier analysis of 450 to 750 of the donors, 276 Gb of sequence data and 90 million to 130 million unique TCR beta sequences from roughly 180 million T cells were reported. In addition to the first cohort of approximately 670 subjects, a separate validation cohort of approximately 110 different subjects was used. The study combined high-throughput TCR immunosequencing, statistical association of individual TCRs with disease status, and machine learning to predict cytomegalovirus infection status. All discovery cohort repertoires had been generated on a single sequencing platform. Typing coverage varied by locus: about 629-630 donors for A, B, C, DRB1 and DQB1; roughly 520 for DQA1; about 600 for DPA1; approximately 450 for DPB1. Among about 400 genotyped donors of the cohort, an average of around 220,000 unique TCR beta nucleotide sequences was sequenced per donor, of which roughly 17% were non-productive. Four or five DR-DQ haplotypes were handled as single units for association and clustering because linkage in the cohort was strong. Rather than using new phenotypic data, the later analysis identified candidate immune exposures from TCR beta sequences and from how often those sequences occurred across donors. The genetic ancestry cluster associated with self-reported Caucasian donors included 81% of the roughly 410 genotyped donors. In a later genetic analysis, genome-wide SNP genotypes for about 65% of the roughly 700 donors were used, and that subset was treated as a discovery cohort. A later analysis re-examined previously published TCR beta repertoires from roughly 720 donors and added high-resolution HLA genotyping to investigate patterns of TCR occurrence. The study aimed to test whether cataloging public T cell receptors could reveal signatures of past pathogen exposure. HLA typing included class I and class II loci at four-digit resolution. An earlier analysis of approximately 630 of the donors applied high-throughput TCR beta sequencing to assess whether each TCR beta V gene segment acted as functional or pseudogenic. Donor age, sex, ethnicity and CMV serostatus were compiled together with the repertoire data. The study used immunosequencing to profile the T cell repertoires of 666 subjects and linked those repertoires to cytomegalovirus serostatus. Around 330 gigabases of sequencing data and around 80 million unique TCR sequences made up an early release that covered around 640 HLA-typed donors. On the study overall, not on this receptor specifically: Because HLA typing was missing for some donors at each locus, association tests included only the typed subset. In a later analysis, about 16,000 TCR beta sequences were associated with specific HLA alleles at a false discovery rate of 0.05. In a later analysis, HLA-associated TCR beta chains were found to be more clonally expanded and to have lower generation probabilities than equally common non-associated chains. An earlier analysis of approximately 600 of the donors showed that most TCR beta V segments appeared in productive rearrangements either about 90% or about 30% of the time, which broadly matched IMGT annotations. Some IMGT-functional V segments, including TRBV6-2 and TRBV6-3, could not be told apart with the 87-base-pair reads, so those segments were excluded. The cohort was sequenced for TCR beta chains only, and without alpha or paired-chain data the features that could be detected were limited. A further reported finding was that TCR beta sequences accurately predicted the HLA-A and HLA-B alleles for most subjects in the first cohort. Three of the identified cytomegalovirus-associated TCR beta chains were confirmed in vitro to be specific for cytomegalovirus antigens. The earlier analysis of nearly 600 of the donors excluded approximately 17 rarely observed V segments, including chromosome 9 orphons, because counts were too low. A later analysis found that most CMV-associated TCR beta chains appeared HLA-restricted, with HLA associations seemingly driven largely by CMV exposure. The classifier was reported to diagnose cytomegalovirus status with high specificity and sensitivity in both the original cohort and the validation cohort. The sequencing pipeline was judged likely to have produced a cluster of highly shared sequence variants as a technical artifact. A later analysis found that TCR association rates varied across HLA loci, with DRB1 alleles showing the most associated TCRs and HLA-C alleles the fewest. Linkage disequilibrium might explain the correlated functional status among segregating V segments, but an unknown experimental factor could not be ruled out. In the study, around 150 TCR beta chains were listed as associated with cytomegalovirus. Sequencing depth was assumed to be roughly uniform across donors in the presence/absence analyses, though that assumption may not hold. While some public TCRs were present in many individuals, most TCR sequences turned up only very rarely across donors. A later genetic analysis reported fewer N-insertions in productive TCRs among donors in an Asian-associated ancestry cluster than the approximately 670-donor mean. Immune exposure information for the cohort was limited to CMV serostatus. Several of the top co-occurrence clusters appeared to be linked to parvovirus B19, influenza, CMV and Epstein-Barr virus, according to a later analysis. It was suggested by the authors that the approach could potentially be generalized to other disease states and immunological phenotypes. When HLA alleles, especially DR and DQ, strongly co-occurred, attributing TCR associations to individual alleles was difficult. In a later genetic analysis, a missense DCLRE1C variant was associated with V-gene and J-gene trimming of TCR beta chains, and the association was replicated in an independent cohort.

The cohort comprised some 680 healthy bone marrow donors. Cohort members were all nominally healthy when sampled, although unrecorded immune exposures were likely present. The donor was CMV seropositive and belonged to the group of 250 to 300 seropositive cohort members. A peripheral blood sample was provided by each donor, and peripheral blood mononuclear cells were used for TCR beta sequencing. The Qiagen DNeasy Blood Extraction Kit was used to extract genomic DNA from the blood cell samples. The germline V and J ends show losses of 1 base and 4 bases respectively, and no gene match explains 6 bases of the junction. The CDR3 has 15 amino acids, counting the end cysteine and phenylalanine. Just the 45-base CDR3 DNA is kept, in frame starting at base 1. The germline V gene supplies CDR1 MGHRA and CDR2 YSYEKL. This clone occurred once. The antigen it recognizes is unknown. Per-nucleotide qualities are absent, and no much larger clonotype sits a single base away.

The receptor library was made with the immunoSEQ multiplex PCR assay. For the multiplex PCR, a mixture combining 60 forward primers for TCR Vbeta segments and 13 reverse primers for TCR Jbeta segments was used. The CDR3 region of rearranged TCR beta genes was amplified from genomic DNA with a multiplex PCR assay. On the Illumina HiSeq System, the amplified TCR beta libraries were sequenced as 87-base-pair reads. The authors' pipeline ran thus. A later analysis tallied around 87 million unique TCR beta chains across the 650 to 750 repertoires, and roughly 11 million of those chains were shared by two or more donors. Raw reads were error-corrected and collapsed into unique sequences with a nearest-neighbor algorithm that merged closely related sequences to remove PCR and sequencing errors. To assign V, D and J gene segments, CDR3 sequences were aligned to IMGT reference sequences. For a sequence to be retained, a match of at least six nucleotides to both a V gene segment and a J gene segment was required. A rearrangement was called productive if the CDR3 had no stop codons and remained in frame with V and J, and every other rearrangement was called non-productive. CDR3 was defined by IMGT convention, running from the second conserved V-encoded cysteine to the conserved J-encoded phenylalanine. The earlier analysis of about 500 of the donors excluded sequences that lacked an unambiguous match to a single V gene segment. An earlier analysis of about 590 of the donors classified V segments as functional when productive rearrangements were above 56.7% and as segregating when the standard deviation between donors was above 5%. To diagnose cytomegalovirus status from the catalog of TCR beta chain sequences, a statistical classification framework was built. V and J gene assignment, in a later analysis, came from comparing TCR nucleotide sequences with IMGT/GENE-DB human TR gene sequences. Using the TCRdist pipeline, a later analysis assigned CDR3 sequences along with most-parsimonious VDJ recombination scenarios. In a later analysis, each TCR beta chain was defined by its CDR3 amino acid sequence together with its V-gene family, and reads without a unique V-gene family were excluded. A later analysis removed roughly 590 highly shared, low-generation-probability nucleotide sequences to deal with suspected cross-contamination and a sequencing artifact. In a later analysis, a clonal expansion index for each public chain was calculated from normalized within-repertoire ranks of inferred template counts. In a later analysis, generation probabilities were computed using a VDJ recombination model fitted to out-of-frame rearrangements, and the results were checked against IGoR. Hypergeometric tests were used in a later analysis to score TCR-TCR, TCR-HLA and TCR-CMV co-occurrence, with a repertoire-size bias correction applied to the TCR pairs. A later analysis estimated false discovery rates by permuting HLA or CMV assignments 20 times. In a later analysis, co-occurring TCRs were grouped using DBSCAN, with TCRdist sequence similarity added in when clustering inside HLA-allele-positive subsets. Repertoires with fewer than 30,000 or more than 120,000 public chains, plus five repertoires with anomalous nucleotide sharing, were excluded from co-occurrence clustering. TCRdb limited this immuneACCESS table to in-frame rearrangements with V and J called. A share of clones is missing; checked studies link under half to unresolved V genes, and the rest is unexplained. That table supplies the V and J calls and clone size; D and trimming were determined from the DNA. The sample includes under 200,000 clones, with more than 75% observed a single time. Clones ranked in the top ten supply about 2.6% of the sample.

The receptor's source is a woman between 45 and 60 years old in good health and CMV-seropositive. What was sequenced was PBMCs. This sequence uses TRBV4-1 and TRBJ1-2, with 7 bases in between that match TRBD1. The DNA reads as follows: TGCGCCAGCAGCCAAGGGGCCCAGGGGGTCTATGGCTACACCTTC. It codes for CASSQGAQGVYGYTF.